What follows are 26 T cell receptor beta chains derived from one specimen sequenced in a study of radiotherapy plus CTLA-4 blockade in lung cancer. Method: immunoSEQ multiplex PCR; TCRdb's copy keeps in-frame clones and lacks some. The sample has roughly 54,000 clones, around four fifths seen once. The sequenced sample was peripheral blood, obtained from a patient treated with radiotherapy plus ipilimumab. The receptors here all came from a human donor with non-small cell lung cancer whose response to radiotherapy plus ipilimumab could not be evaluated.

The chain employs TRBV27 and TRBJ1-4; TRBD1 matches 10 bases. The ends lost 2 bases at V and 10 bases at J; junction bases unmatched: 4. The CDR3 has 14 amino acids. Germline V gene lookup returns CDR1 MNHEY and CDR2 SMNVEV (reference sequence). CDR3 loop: CASSLKGQGLKLFF. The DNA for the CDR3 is TGTGCCAGCAGTTTAAAGGGACAGGGGCTAAAACTGTTTTTT. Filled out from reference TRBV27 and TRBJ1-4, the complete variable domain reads EAQVTQNPRYLITVTGKKLTVTCSQNMNHEYMSWYRQDPGLGLRQIYYSMNVEVTDKGDVPEGYKVSRKEKRNFPLILESPSPNQTSLYFCASSLKGQGLKLFFGSGTQLSVL.

DNA for the CDR3: TGTGCCAGTCGACAGGGGCTGAATGAAAAACTGTTTTTT. Its protein is CASRQGLNEKLFF. The chain combines TRBV2 with TRBJ1-4, with 8 bases fitting TRBD1. CDR1 is SNHLY, CDR2 FYNNEI, per germline. Unmatched junction bases numbered 5, after V lost 9 bases and J lost 5 bases. The CDR3 covers 13 residues.

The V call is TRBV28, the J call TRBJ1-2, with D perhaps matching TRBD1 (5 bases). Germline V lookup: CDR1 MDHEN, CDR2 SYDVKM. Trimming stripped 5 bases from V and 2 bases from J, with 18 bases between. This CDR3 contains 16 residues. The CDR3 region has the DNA TGTGCCAGCAGTCCATGGGGCAGCCCCCAAAACTATGGCTACACCTTC. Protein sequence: CASSPWGSPQNYGYTF.

The CDR3 sequence: CASSLEVWGTGSKTQYF. The CDR3 DNA follows: TGCGCCAGCAGCTTGGAGGTGTGGGGGACAGGGTCAAAGACCCAGTACTTC. This chain joins TRBV5-1 and TRBJ2-5, with 9 nucleotides matching TRBD1. The J segment lost 6 bases and the V segment lost 0 bases, leaving 12 bases of the junction unmatched. The germline CDR1 and CDR2 sequences are SGHRS and YFSETQ. The CDR3 has 17 residues.

CDR3 nucleotide sequence: TGTGCCAGCAGCTTAGCGTCAGGGGATTTCTACAATGAGCAGTTCTTC. Its protein product is CASSLASGDFYNEQFF. J is TRBJ2-1 and V is TRBV7-9; a weak D match, TRBD1 (6 bases). The CDR3 has 16 amino acids. V was cut by 0 bases and J by 3 bases, with 12 bases left in between. The germline gives CDR1 SEHNR, CDR2 FQNEAQ (reference sequence). The full variable domain, rest sourced from reference TRBV7-9 and TRBJ2-1, is DTGVSQNPRHKITKRGQNVTFRCDPISEHNRLYWYRQTLGQGPEFLTYFQNEAQLEKSRLLSDRFSAERPKGSFSTLEIQRTEQGDSAMYLCASSLASGDFYNEQFFGPGTRLTVL.

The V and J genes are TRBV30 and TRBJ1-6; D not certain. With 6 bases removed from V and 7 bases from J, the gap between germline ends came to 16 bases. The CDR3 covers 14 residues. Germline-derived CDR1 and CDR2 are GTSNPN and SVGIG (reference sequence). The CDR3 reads CACWSGLSNSPLHF. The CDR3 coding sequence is TGTGCCTGCTGGTCTGGGCTCTCAAATTCACCCCTCCACTTT.

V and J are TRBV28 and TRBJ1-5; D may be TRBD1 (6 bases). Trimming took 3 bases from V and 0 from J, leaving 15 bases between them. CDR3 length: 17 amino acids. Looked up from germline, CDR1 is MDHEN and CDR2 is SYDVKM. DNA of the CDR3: TGTGCCAGCAGTTTCAGGGGTTGGCTATATAGCAATCAGCCCCAGCATTTT. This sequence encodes CASSFRGWLYSNQPQHF.

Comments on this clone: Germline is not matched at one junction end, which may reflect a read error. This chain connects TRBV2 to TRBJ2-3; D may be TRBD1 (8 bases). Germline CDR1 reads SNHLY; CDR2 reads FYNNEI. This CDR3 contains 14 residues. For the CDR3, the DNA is TGTGCCAGCGACAACAGGGGGGGCACAGGTACGCAGTATTTT. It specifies CASDNRGGTGTQYF. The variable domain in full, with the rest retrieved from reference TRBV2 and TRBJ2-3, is EPEVTQTPSHQVTQMGQEVILRCVPISNHLYFYWYRQILGQKVEFLVSFYNNEISEKSEIFDDQFSVERPDGSNFTLKIRSTKLEDSAMYFCASDNRGGTGTQYFGPGTRLTVL.

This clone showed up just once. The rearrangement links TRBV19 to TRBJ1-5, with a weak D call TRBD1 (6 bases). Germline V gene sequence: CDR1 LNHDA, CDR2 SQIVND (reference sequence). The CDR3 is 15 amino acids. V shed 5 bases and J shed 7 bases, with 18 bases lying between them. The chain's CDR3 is CASSDRQVSRQPQHF. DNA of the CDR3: TGTGCCAGTAGTGATAGACAGGTGTCCCGGCAGCCCCAGCATTTT.

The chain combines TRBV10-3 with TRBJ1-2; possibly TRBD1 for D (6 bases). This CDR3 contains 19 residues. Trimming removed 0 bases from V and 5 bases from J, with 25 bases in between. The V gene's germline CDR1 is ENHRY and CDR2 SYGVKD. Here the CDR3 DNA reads TGTGCCATCAGTGAGTCGTCCTTGGCAGGGGTGGACGCAGGGTATGGCTACACCTTC. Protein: CAISESSLAGVDAGYGYTF.

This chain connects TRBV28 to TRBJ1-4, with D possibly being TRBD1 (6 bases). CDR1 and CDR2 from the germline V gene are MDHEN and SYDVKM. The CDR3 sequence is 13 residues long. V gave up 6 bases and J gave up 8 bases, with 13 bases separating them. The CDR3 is CASSTDTGEKLFF. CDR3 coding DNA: TGTGCCAGCAGCACAGACACAGGGGAAAAACTGTTTTTT.

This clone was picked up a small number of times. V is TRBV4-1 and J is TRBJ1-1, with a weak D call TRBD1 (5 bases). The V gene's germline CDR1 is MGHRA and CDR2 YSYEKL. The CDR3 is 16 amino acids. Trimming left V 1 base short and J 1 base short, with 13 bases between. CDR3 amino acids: CASSQVGGGKNTEAFF. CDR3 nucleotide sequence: TGCGCCAGCAGCCAAGTGGGGGGGGGAAAGAACACTGAAGCTTTCTTT.

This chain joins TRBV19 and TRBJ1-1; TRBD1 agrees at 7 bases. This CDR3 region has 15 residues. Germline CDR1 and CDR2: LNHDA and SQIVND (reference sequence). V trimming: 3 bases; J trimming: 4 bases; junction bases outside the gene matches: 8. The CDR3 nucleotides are TGTGCCAGTAGTATCGGACACCAGGGGGGCACTGAAGCTTTCTTT. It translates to CASSIGHQGGTEAFF. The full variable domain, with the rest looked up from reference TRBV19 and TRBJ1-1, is DGGITQSPKYLFRKEGQNVTLSCEQNLNHDAMYWYRQDPGQGLRLIYYSQIVNDFQKGDIAEGYSVSREKKESFPLTVTSAQKNPTAFYLCASSIGHQGGTEAFFGQGTRLTVV.

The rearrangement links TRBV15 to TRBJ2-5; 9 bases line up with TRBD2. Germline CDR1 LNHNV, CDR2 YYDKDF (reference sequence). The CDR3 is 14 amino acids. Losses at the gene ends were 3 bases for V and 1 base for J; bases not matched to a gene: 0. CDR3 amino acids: CATSRTSGQETQYF. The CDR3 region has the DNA TGTGCCACCAGCAGGACTAGCGGCCAAGAGACCCAGTACTTC.

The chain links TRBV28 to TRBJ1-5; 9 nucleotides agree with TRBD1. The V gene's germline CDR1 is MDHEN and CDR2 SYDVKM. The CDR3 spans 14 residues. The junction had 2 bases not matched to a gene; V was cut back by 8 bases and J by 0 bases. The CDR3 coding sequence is TGTGCCAGCCAGGGACAGGGTAGCAATCAGCCCCAGCATTTT. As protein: CASQGQGSNQPQHF.

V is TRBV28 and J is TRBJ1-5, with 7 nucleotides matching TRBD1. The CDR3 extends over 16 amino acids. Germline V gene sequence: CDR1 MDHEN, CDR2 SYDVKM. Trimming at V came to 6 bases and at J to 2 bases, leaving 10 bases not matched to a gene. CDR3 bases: TGTGCCAGCAGCAAATCGACAGGGTACGGCAATCAGCCCCAGCATTTT. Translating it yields CASSKSTGYGNQPQHF.

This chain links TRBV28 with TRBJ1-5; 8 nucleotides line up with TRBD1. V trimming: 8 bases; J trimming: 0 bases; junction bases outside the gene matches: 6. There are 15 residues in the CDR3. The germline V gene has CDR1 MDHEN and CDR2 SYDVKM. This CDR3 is CASLDRDHSNQPQHF. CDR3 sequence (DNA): TGTGCCAGCTTGGACAGGGACCATAGCAATCAGCCCCAGCATTTT.

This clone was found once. The CDR3 coding sequence is TGTGCCTGGAGAGGCGGCGCCTCGAAATCGAACACCGGGGAGCTGTTTTTT. Amino acids: CAWRGGASKSNTGELFF. The chain is built from TRBV30 and TRBJ2-2; D gene ambiguous. V gave up 3 bases and J gave up 0 bases, with 17 bases separating them. Germline V gene sequence: CDR1 GTSNPN, CDR2 SVGIG (reference sequence). The CDR3 consists of 17 residues. The whole variable domain, remainder taken from reference TRBV30 and TRBJ2-2, is SQTIHQWPATLVQPVGSPLSLECTVEGTSNPNLYWYRQAAGRGLQLLFYSVGIGQISSEVPQNLSASRPQDRQFILSSKKLLLSDSGFYLCAWRGGASKSNTGELFFGEGSRLTVL.

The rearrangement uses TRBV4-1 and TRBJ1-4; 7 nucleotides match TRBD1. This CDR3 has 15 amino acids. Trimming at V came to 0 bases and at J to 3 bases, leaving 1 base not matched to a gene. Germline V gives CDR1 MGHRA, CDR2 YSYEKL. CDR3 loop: CASSQDQGANEKLFF. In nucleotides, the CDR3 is TGCGCCAGCAGCCAAGATCAGGGGGCTAATGAAAAACTGTTTTTT.

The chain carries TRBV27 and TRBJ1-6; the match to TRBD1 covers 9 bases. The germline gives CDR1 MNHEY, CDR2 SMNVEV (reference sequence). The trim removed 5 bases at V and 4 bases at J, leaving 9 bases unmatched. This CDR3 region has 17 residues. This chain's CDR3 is CASSPFGQGFYNSPLHF. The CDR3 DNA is TGTGCCAGCAGTCCCTTCGGACAGGGGTTTTATAATTCACCCCTCCACTTT.

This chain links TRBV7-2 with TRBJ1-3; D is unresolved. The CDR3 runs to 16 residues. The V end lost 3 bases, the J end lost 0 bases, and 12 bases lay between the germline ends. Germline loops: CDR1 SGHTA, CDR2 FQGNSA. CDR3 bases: TGTGCCAGCAGCTTGAGTTTAACTCTCTCTGGAAACACCATATATTTT. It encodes CASSLSLTLSGNTIYF. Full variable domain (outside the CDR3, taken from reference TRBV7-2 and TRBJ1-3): GAGVSQSPSNKVTEKGKDVELRCDPISGHTALYWYRQSLGQGLEFLIYFQGNSAPDKSGLPSDRFSAERTGGSVSTLTIQRTQQEDSAVYLCASSLSLTLSGNTIYFGEGSWLTVV.

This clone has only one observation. The CDR3 DNA sequence: TGTGCCAGCAGCTCAGAGGCCGGGGACACTGAAGCTTTCTTT. As protein: CASSSEAGDTEAFF. The chain couples TRBV7-9 to TRBJ1-1; D remains unclear. V lost 4 bases, J lost 3 bases, and 12 bases lay in between. The CDR3 has 14 amino acids. The germline gives CDR1 SEHNR, CDR2 FQNEAQ (reference sequence).

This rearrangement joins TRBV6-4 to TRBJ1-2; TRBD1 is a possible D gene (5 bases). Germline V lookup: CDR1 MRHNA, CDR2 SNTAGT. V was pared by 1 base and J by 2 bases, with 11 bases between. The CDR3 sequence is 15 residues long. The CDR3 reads CASSDYGGVNYGYTF. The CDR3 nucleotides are TGTGCCAGCAGTGACTATGGGGGGGTCAACTATGGCTACACCTTC.

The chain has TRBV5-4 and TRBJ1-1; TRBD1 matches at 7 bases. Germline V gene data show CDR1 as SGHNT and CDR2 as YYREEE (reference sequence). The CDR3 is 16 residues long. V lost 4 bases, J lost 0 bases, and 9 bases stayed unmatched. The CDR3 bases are TGTGCCAGCAGCGCGGGACAGAGGCGCGTGAACACTGAAGCTTTCTTT. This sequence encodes CASSAGQRRVNTEAFF. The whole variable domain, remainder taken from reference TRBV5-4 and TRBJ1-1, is ETGVTQSPTHLIKTRGQQVTLRCSSQSGHNTVSWYQQALGQGPQFIFQYYREEENGRGNFPPRFSGLQFPNYSSELNVNALELDDSALYLCASSAGQRRVNTEAFFGQGTRLTVV.

CDR3 sequence: CASSLVAGGITDTQYF. DNA of the CDR3: TGTGCCAGCAGCCTTGTAGCGGGAGGGATCACAGATACGCAGTATTTT. The chain has TRBV5-6 and TRBJ2-3, with 11 bases lining up with TRBD2. The germline CDR1 and CDR2 sequences are SGHDT and YYEEEE. V gave up 4 bases and J gave up 2 bases; unmatched junction bases: 6. The CDR3 covers 16 residues.

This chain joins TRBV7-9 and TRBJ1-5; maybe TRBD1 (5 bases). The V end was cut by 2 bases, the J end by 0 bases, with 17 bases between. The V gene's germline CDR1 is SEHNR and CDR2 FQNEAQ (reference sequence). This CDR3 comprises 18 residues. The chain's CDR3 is CASSLNPAGPNSNQPQHF. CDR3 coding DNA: TGTGCCAGCAGCTTAAATCCGGCAGGGCCTAATAGCAATCAGCCCCAGCATTTT.